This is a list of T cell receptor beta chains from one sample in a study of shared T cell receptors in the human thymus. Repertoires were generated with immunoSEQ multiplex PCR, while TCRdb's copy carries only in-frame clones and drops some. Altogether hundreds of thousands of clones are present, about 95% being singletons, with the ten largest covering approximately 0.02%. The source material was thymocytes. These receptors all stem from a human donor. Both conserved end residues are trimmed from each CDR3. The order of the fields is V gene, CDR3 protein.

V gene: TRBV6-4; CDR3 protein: ASSDSPGGNTEAF
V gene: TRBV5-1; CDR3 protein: ASSPKARVLPTYEQY
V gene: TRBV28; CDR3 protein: ASSSLLEAQH
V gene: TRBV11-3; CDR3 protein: ASSLAGRLAGRRYNEQF
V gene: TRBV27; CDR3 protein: ASSLERIPEAF
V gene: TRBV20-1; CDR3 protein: SAILTGLAT
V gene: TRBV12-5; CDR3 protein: ASAYDGGLNTEAF
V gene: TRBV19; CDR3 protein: ASTPRRDTYNQPQH
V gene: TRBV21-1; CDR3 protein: ASRQGYGYT
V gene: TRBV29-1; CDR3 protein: SVGLLDTIY
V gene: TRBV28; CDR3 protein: ASSFYPTMSRGTDTQY
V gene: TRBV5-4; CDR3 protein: ASSLPGHEQF
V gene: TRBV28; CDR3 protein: ASSLWTGFSYEQY
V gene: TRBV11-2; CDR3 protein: ASSLGPGSLYNEQF
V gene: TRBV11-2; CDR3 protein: ASSPNQGGSTGELF
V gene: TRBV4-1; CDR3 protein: ASSQAGFLYGYT
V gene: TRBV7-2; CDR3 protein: ASSLAPTGLAYNEQF
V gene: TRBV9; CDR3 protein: ASSEGLAGGHQETQY
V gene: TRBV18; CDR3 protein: ASSPLTGAEFNEQF
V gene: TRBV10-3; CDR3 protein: AISEPALNLADTQY
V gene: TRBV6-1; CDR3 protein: ASSEVVGQDEAF
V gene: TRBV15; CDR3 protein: ATSRGVRGSGNQPQH
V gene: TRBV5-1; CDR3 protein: ASSFGTSGQADTQY
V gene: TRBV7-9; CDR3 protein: ASRGSSYEQY
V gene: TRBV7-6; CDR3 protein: ASSGPEGDTGELF
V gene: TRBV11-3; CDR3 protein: ASSLATIYEQY
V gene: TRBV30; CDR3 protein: AWSVLVTSGVSVPYEQY
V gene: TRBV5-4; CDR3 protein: ASSLGSAQRSSYEQY
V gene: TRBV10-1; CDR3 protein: ASREQGAGNYGYT
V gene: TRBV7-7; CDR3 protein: ASSLHKDTERTGELF
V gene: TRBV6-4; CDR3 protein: AGCRVPPSPAEAF
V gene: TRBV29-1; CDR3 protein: SVGGRGNQPQH
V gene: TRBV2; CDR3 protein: AILTGGGETQY
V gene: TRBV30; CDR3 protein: AWSVRAVANYGYT
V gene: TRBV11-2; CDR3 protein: ASSLEVETQY